This paragraph reports one T cell receptor beta chain. Its antigen is undetermined. It was with a sample-barcoded 5' primer and a J-beta primer mix that a second PCR of about 7 to 12 cycles was run. Every single cDNA molecule received a tag from a template-switch adaptor with 12 random nucleotides. From the 5' RACE reads, TCRdb called clonotypes with MiXCR, one entry per CDR3 protein. The profile covers some 1 million distinct CDR3 sequences, with 35% to 50% appearing a single time and 18% taken by the ten largest. V shed 6 bases, J shed 11 bases, and the junction held 18 bases outside the gene matches. The CDR3 is 15 residues long. The data were taken from a study of blood T cells in healthy people across ages. Regarding the study as a whole: Both higher diversity and more naive CD4+ cells marked long-lived donors when set against aged donors.

The sequencing sample was made of blood. The genes are TRBV12-3 or TRBV12-4 and TRBJ2-5, with 7 bases that match TRBD1. The TCR sequence derives from an older woman in good health. The CDR3 reads CASRHDRVVHNEQYF. Written as DNA, the CDR3 is TGTGCCAGCAGACACGACAGGGTGGTCCACAATGAGCAGTACTTC.